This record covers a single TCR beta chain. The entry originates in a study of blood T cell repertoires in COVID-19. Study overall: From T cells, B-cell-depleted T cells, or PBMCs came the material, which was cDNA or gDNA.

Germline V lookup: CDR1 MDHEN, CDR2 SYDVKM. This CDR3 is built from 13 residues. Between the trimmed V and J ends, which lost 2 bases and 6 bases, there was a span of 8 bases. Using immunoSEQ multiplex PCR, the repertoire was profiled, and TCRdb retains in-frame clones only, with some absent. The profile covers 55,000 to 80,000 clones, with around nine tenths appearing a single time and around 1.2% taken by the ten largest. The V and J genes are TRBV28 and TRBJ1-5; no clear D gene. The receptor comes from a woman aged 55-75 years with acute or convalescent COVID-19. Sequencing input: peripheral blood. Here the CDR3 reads CASSLLGSQPQHF. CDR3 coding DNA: TGTGCCAGCAGTTTACTAGGGAGTCAGCCCCAGCATTTT.